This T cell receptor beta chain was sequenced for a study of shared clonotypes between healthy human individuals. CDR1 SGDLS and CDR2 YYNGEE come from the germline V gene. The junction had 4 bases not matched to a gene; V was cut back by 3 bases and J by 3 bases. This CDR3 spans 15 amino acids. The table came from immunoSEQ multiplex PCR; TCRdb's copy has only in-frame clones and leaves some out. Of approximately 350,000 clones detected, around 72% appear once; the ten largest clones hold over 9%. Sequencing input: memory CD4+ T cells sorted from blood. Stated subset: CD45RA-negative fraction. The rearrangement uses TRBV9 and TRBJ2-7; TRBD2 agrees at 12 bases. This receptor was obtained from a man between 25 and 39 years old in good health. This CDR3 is CASSEGTSGFYEQYF. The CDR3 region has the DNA TGTGCCAGCAGCGAGGGGACTAGCGGGTTCTACGAGCAGTACTTC.